This T cell receptor beta chain derives from a study of T-cell reconstitution after alpha-beta-depleted transplantation in children. V was pared by 3 bases and J by 5 bases, with 9 bases of the junction left unmatched. CDR1 and CDR2 from the germline V gene are DFQATT and SNEGSKA (reference sequence). This CDR3 spans 15 amino acids. For TCRbeta, the library was prepared with unique molecular identifiers. One entry per CDR3 protein results from TCRdb running MiXCR on the PCR reads. The sample consists of about 460,000 distinct CDR3 sequences, about an eighth of them appearing once. Study findings and constraints: Diversity and T-cell counts at one year after transplant derived mostly from new T cells.

There are many counts of this clonotype. The antigen is undetermined. The source of this sequence is a female patient aged 2 to 10 who had a stem cell transplant for aplastic anemia, so the T cells may come from the graft donor. Source: PBMCs, mostly from graft donor cells, taken 180 days after TCRalphabeta/CD19-depleted stem cell transplant. The chain employs TRBV20-1 and TRBJ2-5; TRBD2 matches at 10 bases. CDR3 DNA: TGCAGTGCTAGGAGGGCTAGCGGGAGAGGGGAGACCCAGTACTTC. Its translation is CSARRASGRGETQYF.